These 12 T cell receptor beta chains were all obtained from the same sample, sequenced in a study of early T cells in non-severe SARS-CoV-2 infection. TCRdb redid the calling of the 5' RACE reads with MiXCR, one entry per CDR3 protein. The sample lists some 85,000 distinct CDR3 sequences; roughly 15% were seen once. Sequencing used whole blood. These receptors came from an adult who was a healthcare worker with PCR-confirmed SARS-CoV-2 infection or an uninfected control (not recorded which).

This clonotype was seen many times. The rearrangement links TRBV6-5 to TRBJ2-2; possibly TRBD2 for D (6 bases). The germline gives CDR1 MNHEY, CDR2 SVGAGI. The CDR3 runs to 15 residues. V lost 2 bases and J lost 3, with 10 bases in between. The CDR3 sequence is CASSYKGLDTGELFF. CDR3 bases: TGTGCCAGCAGTTACAAGGGACTTGACACCGGGGAGCTGTTTTTT.

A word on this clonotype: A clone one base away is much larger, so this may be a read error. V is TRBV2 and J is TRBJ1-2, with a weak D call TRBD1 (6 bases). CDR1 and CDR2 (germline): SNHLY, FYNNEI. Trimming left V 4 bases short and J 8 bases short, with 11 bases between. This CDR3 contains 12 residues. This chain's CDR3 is CASSVADSGYTF. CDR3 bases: TGTGCCAGCAGTGTTGCGGACAGCGGCTACACCTTC.

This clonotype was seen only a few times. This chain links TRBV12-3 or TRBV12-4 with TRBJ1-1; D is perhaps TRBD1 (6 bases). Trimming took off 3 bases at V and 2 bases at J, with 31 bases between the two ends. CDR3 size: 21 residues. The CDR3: CASSFYPGWGHAQGKNTEAFF. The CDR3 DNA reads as TGTGCCAGCAGTTTTTATCCCGGATGGGGCCATGCACAGGGAAAAAACACTGAAGCTTTCTTT.

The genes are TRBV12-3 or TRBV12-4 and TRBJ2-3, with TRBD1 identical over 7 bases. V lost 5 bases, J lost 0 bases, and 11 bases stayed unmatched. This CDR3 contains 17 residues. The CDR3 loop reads CASSPLGRQGSTDTQYF. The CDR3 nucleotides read TGTGCCAGCAGTCCCCTCGGACGACAGGGTAGCACAGATACGCAGTATTTT.

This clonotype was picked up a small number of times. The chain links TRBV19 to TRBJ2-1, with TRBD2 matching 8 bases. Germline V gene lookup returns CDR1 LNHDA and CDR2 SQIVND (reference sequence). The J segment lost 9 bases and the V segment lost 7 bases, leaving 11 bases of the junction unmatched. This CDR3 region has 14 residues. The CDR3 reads CASTGGGAQIEQFF. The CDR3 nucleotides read TGTGCCAGTACGGGAGGGGGGGCCCAGATTGAGCAGTTCTTC.

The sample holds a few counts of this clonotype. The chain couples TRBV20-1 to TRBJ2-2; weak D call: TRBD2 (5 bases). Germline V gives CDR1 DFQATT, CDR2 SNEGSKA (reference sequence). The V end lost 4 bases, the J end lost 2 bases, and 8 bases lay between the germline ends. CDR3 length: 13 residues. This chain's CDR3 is CSANDYNTGELFF. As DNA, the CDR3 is TGCAGTGCTAACGACTATAACACCGGGGAGCTGTTTTTT.

DNA of the CDR3: TGTGCCAGCAGCTTAGAGGCGGAACCCACCGGGGAGCTGTTTTTT. This translates into CASSLEAEPTGELFF. J is TRBJ2-2 and V is TRBV7-6; D gene unclear. This CDR3 has 15 residues. Germline V CDR1 and CDR2: SGHVS, FNYEAQ. The germline V and J ends were trimmed by 1 base and 4 bases, with 10 bases remaining between them.

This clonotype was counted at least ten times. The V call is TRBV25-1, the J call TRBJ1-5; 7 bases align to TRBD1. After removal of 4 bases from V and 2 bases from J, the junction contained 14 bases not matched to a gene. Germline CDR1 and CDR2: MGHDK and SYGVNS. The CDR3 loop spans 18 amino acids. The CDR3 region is CASSVKAGDSIGNQPQHF. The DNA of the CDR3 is TGTGCCAGCAGTGTCAAAGCGGGGGACAGCATCGGCAATCAGCCCCAGCATTTT.

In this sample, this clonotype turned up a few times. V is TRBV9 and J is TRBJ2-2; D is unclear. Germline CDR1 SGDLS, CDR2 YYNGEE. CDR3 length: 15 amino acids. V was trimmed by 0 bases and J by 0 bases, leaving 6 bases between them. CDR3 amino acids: CASSVVGTNTGELFF. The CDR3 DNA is TGTGCCAGCAGCGTAGTGGGGACGAACACCGGGGAGCTGTTTTTT. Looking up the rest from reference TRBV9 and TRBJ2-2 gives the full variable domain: DSGVTQTPKHLITATGQRVTLRCSPRSGDLSVYWYQQSLDQGLQFLIQYYNGEERAKGNILERFSAQQFPDLHSELNLSSLELGDSALYFCASSVVGTNTGELFFGEGSRLTVL.

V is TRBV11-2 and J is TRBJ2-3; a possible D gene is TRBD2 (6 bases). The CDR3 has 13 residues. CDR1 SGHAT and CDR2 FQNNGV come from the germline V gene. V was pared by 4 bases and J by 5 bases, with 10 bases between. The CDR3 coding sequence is TGTGCCAGCAGCTACCTGGGGGGAGATACGCAGTATTTT. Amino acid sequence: CASSYLGGDTQYF. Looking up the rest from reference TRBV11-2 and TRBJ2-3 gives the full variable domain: EAGVAQSPRYKIIEKRQSVAFWCNPISGHATLYWYQQILGQGPKLLIQFQNNGVVDDSQLPKDRFSAERLKGVDSTLKIQPAKLEDSAVYLCASSYLGGDTQYFGPGTRLTVL.

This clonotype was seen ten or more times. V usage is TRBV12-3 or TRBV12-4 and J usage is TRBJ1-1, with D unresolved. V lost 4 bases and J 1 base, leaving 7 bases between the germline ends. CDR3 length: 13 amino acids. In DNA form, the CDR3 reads TGTGCCAGCAGTTGGACGGCGAACACTGAAGCTTTCTTT. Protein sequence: CASSWTANTEAFF.

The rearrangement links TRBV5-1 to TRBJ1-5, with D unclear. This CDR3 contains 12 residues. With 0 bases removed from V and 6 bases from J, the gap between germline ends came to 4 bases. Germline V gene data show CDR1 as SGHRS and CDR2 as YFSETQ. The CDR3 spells CASSLEGQPQHF. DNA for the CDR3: TGCGCCAGCAGCTTGGAAGGTCAGCCCCAGCATTTT.